Listed below are T cell receptor beta chains from one sample, sequenced in a study of blood T cell repertoires in COVID-19. Repertoires were generated with immunoSEQ multiplex PCR, while TCRdb's copy carries only in-frame clones and drops some. The profile shows over 110,000 clones, over 70% of them singletons. The material sequenced was PBMCs or T cells enriched from blood (not recorded which). The source is a man in his fifties or sixties in a cohort exposed to, infected with or recovered from COVID-19 (not recorded which). CDR3s include the opening cysteine and the closing phenylalanine or tryptophan. Fields, in order: J gene, D gene, V gene, clone size, CDR3 DNA, CDR3 protein. The D gene is left open where the match is weak. Clone size is stated in some rows and not others, as once, few, many or a class when expanded.

>TRBJ2-5|TRBD2|TRBV4-1|NA
TGCGCCAGCAGCCAAGTTCGGGGGGGCTTGGAGACCCAGTACTTC
CASSQVRGGLETQYF
>TRBJ1-5|NA|TRBV4-3|NA
TGCGCCAGCAGCCAAGATGGATGTACAGTAAATCAGCCCCAGCATTTT
CASSQDGCTVNQPQHF
>TRBJ1-2|NA|TRBV11-2|NA
TGTGCCAGCAGCTCGCCAGGGTCTGACTACACCTTC
CASSSPGSDYTF
>TRBJ2-3|NA|TRBV24-1|few
TGTGCCACCAGTGGTAGCTTCACAGATACGCAGTATTTT
CATSGSFTDTQYF
>TRBJ1-2|NA|TRBV29-1|once
TGCAGCGTCGCGGGCCTGGGAGGCTATGGCTACACCTTC
CSVAGLGGYGYTF
>TRBJ2-7|NA|TRBV30|NA
TGTGCCTGGAGTGACGGTCCCCCCTACGAGCAGTACTTC
CAWSDGPPYEQYF
>TRBJ2-7|TRBD1|TRBV9|NA
TGTGCCAGCAGCCCGTCCTCCGGGACAGGGTACGAGCAGTACTTC
CASSPSSGTGYEQYF
>TRBJ1-1|TRBD1|TRBV6-5|NA
TGTGCCAGCAGTTACTCGAGGGGGCTCAACACTGAAGCTTTCTTT
CASSYSRGLNTEAFF
>TRBJ1-2|NA|TRBV6-5|NA
TGTGCCAGCAGACTAGCGGGGGGTGGCTACACCTTC
CASRLAGGGYTF
>TRBJ1-1|NA|TRBV5-4|NA
TGTGCCAGCAGCTTGGATCCCTACAGGGTGAACACTGAAGCTTTCTTT
CASSLDPYRVNTEAFF
>TRBJ1-2|NA|TRBV19|NA
TGTGCCAGTAGTATGAATCGAGGGTACGGAGGCTACACCTTC
CASSMNRGYGGYTF
>TRBJ1-2|NA|TRBV11-2|NA
TGTGCCAGCAGCTCCCTGGGTGGGGCTTCATATGGCTACACCTTC
CASSSLGGASYGYTF
>TRBJ2-7|TRBD2|TRBV6-1|NA
TGTGCCAGCAGTGACCTAGCGGGGGCTAAGGGGGAGTACTTC
CASSDLAGAKGEYF
>TRBJ1-2|NA|TRBV14|once
TGTGCCAGCAGCCCCTCCGGGAGCCGGCCCTATGGCTACACCTTC
CASSPSGSRPYGYTF
>TRBJ1-1|TRBD1|TRBV6-5|NA
TGTGCCAGCAGTTACTCGTCCGGGACAGCGAACACTGAAGCTTTCTTT
CASSYSSGTANTEAFF
>TRBJ1-2|TRBD1|TRBV28|NA
TGTGCCAGCAGTTATGACAGGGTGGAAGGCTACACCTTC
CASSYDRVEGYTF
>TRBJ2-1|NA|TRBV19|NA
TGTGCCAGTAGTATAGCCCCGTTGGCGGCGGGGCCCTACAATGAGCAGTTCTTC
CASSIAPLAAGPYNEQFF
>TRBJ2-2|NA|TRBV24-1|NA
TGTGCCACCAGTGGCAGGGTGGTTTTTACCGGGGAGCTGTTTTTT
CATSGRVVFTGELFF
>TRBJ2-2|TRBD2|TRBV4-3|NA
TGCGCCAGCAGCCCGGGACTAGCGGGGGGGCCCGACACCGGGGAGCTGTTTTTT
CASSPGLAGGPDTGELFF
>TRBJ2-7|NA|TRBV24-1|NA
TGTGCCACCAGTGATCCGGTGAGCTACGAGCAGTACTTC
CATSDPVSYEQYF
>TRBJ1-1|TRBD1|TRBV2|NA
TGTGCCAGCAGCCAGGGGGAGAACACTGAAGCTTTCTTT
CASSQGENTEAFF
>TRBJ1-1|TRBD1|TRBV10-3|NA
TGTGCCATCAGTGAGTCACAGGGGCCTCTCTGGGGTGAAGCTTTCTTT
CAISESQGPLWGEAFF
>TRBJ2-5|TRBD1|TRBV7-9|NA
TGTGCCAGCAGCTCTACCGGGACAGGGAGAGAGACCCAGTACTTC
CASSSTGTGRETQYF
>TRBJ1-4|NA|TRBV9|NA
TGTGCCAGCAGCCCCGAGACTAATGAAAAACTGTTTTTT
CASSPETNEKLFF
>TRBJ2-5|NA|TRBV7-8|once
TGTGCCAGCAGCCTTTCCACGGGGGAGACCCAGTACTTC
CASSLSTGETQYF
>TRBJ1-4|NA|TRBV4-3|NA
TGCGCCAGCAGCCAAGGACTAACAGGGTCGGCTAATGAAAAACTGTTTTTT
CASSQGLTGSANEKLFF
>TRBJ2-7|NA|TRBV25-1|NA
TGTGCCAGCACAACGGACGTGCAGGGATCCTACGAGCAGTACTTC
CASTTDVQGSYEQYF
>TRBJ1-4|TRBD1|TRBV9|NA
TGTGCCAGCAGCGTAGAGGGGACAGGGGGCAAAAAACTGTTTTTT
CASSVEGTGGKKLFF
>TRBJ2-1|TRBD2|TRBV6-2/TRBV6-3|NA
TGTGCCAGCAGCCTCACTAGCGGGGGTTACAATGAGCAGTTCTTC
CASSLTSGGYNEQFF
>TRBJ1-6|NA|TRBV19|few
TGTGCCAGTAGTACGGGGGTCTCACCCCTCCACTTT
CASSTGVSPLHF
>TRBJ2-1|NA|TRBV12-5|once
TGTGCTAGTGGTTTCGAAATAGCCTCAAGCTCCTACAATGAGCAGTTCTTC
CASGFEIASSSYNEQFF
>TRBJ1-1|NA|TRBV7-3|few
TGTGCCAGCAGCTTGATGGGGCAGGGGACCACTGAAGCTTTCTTT
CASSLMGQGTTEAFF
>TRBJ2-1|TRBD2|TRBV30|NA
TGTGCCTCCAGCGGGGCGATGAATGAGCAGTTCTTC
CASSGAMNEQFF
>TRBJ1-4|NA|TRBV21-1|once
TGTGCCAGCAGCAACCGCGACAGGGATGAAAAACTGTTTTTT
CASSNRDRDEKLFF
>TRBJ1-1|NA|TRBV5-6|NA
TGTGCCAGCAGCTTGGACTACTCTGAAGCTTTCTTT
CASSLDYSEAFF
>TRBJ1-2|NA|TRBV7-8|NA
TGTGCCAGCAGCCCCTTGGGGGGGGGCTACACCTTC
CASSPLGGGYTF
>TRBJ1-5|TRBD1|TRBV7-2|NA
TGTGCCAGCAGCTTATTGGGACAGATTACGGGACAGCCCCAGCATTTT
CASSLLGQITGQPQHF
>TRBJ1-4|NA|TRBV12-3/TRBV12-4|once
TGTGCCAGCAGTTTTTATCGGGGGGATATGCTGTTTTTT
CASSFYRGDMLFF
>TRBJ2-7|NA|TRBV5-1|NA
TGCGCCAGCAGCTTGGAAGCGGGGACAAACTACGAGCAGTACTTC
CASSLEAGTNYEQYF
>TRBJ1-1|TRBD1|TRBV28|NA
TGTGCCAGCAGCCCACAGGACAGGGCGAACACTGAAGCTTTCTTT
CASSPQDRANTEAFF
>TRBJ2-7|NA|TRBV14|NA
TGTGCCAGCAGCGAGGGACACAGTAGCTCCTACGAGCAGTACTTC
CASSEGHSSSYEQYF
>TRBJ2-3|TRBD1|TRBV19|NA
TGTGCCAGTAGTATCCAGGGGGCTTTGACCATGGGGGGCACAGATACGCAGTATTTT
CASSIQGALTMGGTDTQYF
>TRBJ2-7|TRBD2|TRBV19|NA
TGTGCCCCCTGGGGGGGGAAGCCCTACGAGCAGTACTTC
CAPWGGKPYEQYF
>TRBJ2-3|TRBD1|TRBV27|NA
TGTGCCAGCAGCCTGGGTCGACAGGGGATTGATACGCAGTATTTT
CASSLGRQGIDTQYF
>TRBJ1-3|NA|TRBV5-5|NA
TGTGCCAGCAGCCCTATGGCGGGAGAAAACACCATATATTTT
CASSPMAGENTIYF
>TRBJ2-5|TRBD2|TRBV7-2|NA
TGTGCCAGCAGCTTAGCGGGGGCTAGCGGGGGGAACAAAGAGACCCAGTACTTC
CASSLAGASGGNKETQYF
>TRBJ1-2|NA|TRBV3-1/TRBV3-2|NA
TGTGCCAGCAGCCAGGTCCCCTTTCTGGGCAGCTATGGCTACACCTTC
CASSQVPFLGSYGYTF
>TRBJ2-5|NA|TRBV5-1|NA
TGCGCCAGCAGCTCGCAAGAGACCCAGTACTTC
CASSSQETQYF
>TRBJ1-1|TRBD1|TRBV10-3|few
TGTGCCACCGGACAGGGAGAGACTGAAGCTTTCTTT
CATGQGETEAFF
>TRBJ1-6|NA|TRBV3-1/TRBV3-2|once
TGTGCCAGCAGCCAAGATAGAGGGTGGCCACCCCTCCACTTT
CASSQDRGWPPLHF
>TRBJ2-1|TRBD2|TRBV27|NA
TGTGCCAGCAGTTTTGGGGGACTCCCGGGGGGTGAGCAGTTCTTC
CASSFGGLPGGEQFF
>TRBJ1-4|NA|TRBV28|NA
TGTGCCAGCATTTCACCGGGGGAAAAACTGTTTTTT
CASISPGEKLFF